Sequencing of this T cell receptor beta chain was carried out in a study of blood T cell repertoires in COVID-19. Looking at the study overall: Italy, Spain and the United States were the sources of the convalescent and acute COVID-19 samples. In each case, the material was cDNA or gDNA derived from T cells, B-cell-depleted T cells, or PBMCs.

The authors' processing: Amplification from reference gene primers served as the basis for estimated nucleated cell counts. Using immunoSEQ multiplex PCR, the repertoire was profiled, and TCRdb retains in-frame clones only, with some absent. The V and J calls and clone size were taken over from that table, and D and trimming were inferred from the DNA. The table lists around 260,000 clones, about 91% of them singletons, with approximately 2.6% in the top ten. In Seattle, patients joined the study during active infection and were tracked longitudinally. CDR3 length equals 13 residues. Germline V CDR1 and CDR2: LGHDT, YNNKEL (reference sequence). With 5 bases removed from V and 4 bases from J, the gap between germline ends came to 11 bases.

The V and J genes are TRBV3-1 (or the pseudogene TRBV3-2) and TRBJ1-2; weak D call: TRBD1 (5 bases). This clonotype was obtained from a person aged 18-29 years with COVID-19, enrolled during active disease. Material for sequencing was peripheral blood. CDR3 residues: CASSAGYGYGYTF. The CDR3, as DNA: TGTGCCAGCAGCGCAGGGTACGGCTATGGCTACACCTTC.